This T cell receptor (beta chain) came from a study of CXCR3-negative and CXCR3-positive naive CD8 T cells. Germline V gene sequence: CDR1 SGHDN, CDR2 FVKESK. The CDR3 spans 13 residues. Findings of the study overall: Both naive subsets had comparably high diversity; memory CD8+ cells much lower. Memory cells showed distinct TRBV-TRBJ patterns, while the two naive subsets matched. Relative to CXCR3-negative naive cells, CXCR3-positive naive cells had more hydrophobic TRB CDR3s.

In terms of frequency, this clonotype is medium-sized. Its target is unknown. TRB cDNA was prepared as libraries by UMI-labeled 5' RACE. Reprocessing the 5' RACE reads, TCRdb reports a single entry for every CDR3 protein and omits DNA. The sample has approximately 8,400 distinct CDR3 sequences. Some 300,000 cells per CD8+ T cell subset were flow-sorted in triplicate. This receptor was taken from a human donor in good health. Some clones in this sample may be carry-over from other donors' samples. The V gene is TRBV14, the J gene TRBJ1-1. Sequenced material: naive CXCR3+ CD8+ T cells from blood. Subset meaning: CD45RO-CCR7+CD27+CD95- naive CD8+ T cells expressing CXCR3 (TNR3+). This CDR3 is CASSQIMNTEAFF.